The clone carrying this T cell receptor (beta chain) was observed a few times. In germline, CDR1 is MNHNS, CDR2 SASEGT. After removal of 8 bases from V and 6 bases from J, the junction contained 5 bases not matched to a gene. The CDR3 totals 13 residues. TCRdb re-derived calls from the RT-PCR reads in MiXCR, one entry per CDR3 protein. The sample records about 620,000 distinct CDR3 sequences, approximately 10% being singletons. The data stem from a study of response to subunit inactivated influenza vaccine. The data also belong to a second study, concerning T cells expressing NK-cell markers. That work contributes: 5'RACE template switching with UMIs produced the TCR beta cDNA. Of the CD8+ T cell pool in six donors, roughly 1.0-7.0% was accounted for by dominant NKG2C+ clonotypes.

The sample here was PBMCs from blood, taken on the day of vaccination. This receptor was obtained from a man aged 50-60 years who received an inactivated influenza vaccine. The rearrangement links TRBV6-1 to TRBJ1-1; 11 bases align to TRBD1. The chain's CDR3 is CASRTGGESEAFF. CDR3 sequence (DNA): TGTGCCAGCCGGACAGGGGGCGAATCTGAAGCTTTCTTT.